This T cell receptor beta chain comes out of a study of blood T cells in healthy people across ages. Total RNA, at least 6 micrograms per sample, came from PBMCs. Alongside a J-beta primer mix, a sample-barcoded 5' primer served in a second PCR lasting roughly 7 to 12 cycles. One entry per CDR3 protein, called by TCRdb with MiXCR from the 5' RACE reads. The table lists roughly 1.5 million distinct CDR3 sequences, 42% of them singletons. Remarks on this clonotype: Its specificity is unknown.

Study-wide results and limits: More naive CD4+ cells and higher diversity marked long-lived donors relative to aged donors.

J lost 5 bases, V lost 3 bases, and 15 bases had no gene match. The CDR3 extends over 17 amino acids. The germline V gene has CDR1 DFQATT and CDR2 SNEGSKA (reference sequence). This sequence originates from a woman aged 18-29 years in good health. V usage is TRBV20-1 and J usage is TRBJ2-1, with 8 bases aligning to TRBD2. The sample consisted of blood. Written as DNA, the CDR3 is TGCAGTGCTAGTGCCTTGTTAACGGGGGGGAGGCACAATGAGCAGTTCTTC. It is translated as CSASALLTGGRHNEQFF.